The 23 T cell receptor beta chains reported below all come from one sample, sequenced in a study of T cell responses to AZD1222 COVID-19 vaccine. Repertoires were generated with immunoSEQ multiplex PCR, while TCRdb's copy carries only in-frame clones and drops some. The sample lists 120,000 or so clones; 80% to 90% were seen once. The material was peripheral blood, obtained on day 0 of AZD1222 vaccination. These receptors were collected from an adult in good health.

V is TRBV19 and J is TRBJ2-7; D remains ambiguous. This CDR3 spans 13 amino acids. The germline V gene encodes CDR1 LNHDA and CDR2 SQIVND (reference sequence). The V end was cut by 2 bases, the J end by 0 bases, with 5 bases between. The CDR3 reads CASSIIVSYEQYF. The CDR3 coding sequence is TGTGCCAGTAGTATAATCGTCTCCTACGAGCAGTACTTC.

V is TRBV18 and J is TRBJ2-3; D is uncertain. CDR1 KGHSH and CDR2 LQKENI come from the germline V gene. The CDR3 spans 17 residues. Trimming took 2 bases from V and 0 from J, leaving 15 bases between them. CDR3 bases: TGTGCCAGCTCACCATATCTCAATCTCTCTAGCACAGATACGCAGTATTTT. Protein product: CASSPYLNLSSTDTQYF. The variable domain in full, completed from reference TRBV18 and TRBJ2-3, reads NAGVMQNPRHLVRRRGQEARLRCSPMKGHSHVYWYRQLPEEGLKFMVYLQKENIIDESGMPKERFSAEFPKEGPSILRIQQVVRGDSAAYFCASSPYLNLSSTDTQYFGPGTRLTVL.

The chain carries TRBV3-1 (or the pseudogene TRBV3-2) and TRBJ2-7; 9 bases match TRBD1. The V and J ends lost 3 bases and 5 bases, in that order; junction bases with no gene match: 5. Germline V gene data show CDR1 as LGHDT and CDR2 as YNNKEL (reference sequence). CDR3 size: 14 residues. The CDR3 DNA reads TGTGCCAGCAGCCATATAACAGGGGGCAACGAGCAGTACTTC. Encoded protein: CASSHITGGNEQYF.

The rearrangement links TRBV19 to TRBJ1-4, with D possibly TRBD1 on 6 matching bases. The germline V gene has CDR1 LNHDA and CDR2 SQIVND (reference sequence). V was trimmed by 2 bases and J by 7 bases, leaving 17 bases between them. The length of the CDR3 is 16 residues. The CDR3 region has the DNA TGTGCCAGTAGTATAAATTCGGCAGGGGAAACTGAAAAACTGTTTTTT. It translates to CASSINSAGETEKLFF.

The CDR3 is CASSLSQQFVGGEQYF. DNA of the CDR3: TGTGCCAGCAGTTTGAGCCAGCAGTTTGTCGGGGGCGAGCAGTACTTC. The rearrangement links TRBV27 to TRBJ2-7; perhaps TRBD2 as D (6 bases). The CDR3 is 16 amino acids. Per the germline V gene, CDR1 is MNHEY and CDR2 is SMNVEV (reference sequence). With 3 bases removed from V and 6 bases from J, the gap between germline ends came to 21 bases.

This chain connects TRBV28 to TRBJ1-1; D is ambiguous. The CDR3 is 12 residues long. From germline, CDR1 is MDHEN and CDR2 SYDVKM. V lost 0 bases, J lost 6 bases, and 5 bases lay in between. The chain's CDR3 is CASSLWPAEAFF. The CDR3 bases are TGTGCCAGCAGTTTATGGCCGGCTGAAGCTTTCTTT.

There are a few counts of this clone. This sequence joins TRBV14 and TRBJ2-7, with 14 bases aligning to TRBD2. Germline-derived CDR1 and CDR2 are SGHDN and FVKESK. This CDR3 is built from 19 residues. The V segment lost 3 bases and the J segment 3 bases; nucleotides outside the gene matches: 13. CDR3 bases: TGTGCCAGCAGCCACTCCGGGACTAGCGGGAGAGGAAGTATCTACGAGCAGTACTTC. As protein: CASSHSGTSGRGSIYEQYF. Complete variable domain (other parts from reference TRBV14 and TRBJ2-7): EAGVTQFPSHSVIEKGQTVTLRCDPISGHDNLYWYRRVMGKEIKFLLHFVKESKQDESGMPNNRFLAERTGGTYSTLKVQPAELEDSGVYFCASSHSGTSGRGSIYEQYFGPGTRLTVT.

The V and J genes are TRBV19 and TRBJ2-5; 7 bases align to TRBD1. V lost 3 bases to trimming and J lost 1 base; unmatched junction nucleotides: 2. Germline lookup yields CDR1 LNHDA and CDR2 SQIVND (reference sequence). The CDR3 is 14 amino acids. The CDR3 sequence: CASSIYRGQETQYF. CDR3 nucleotides: TGTGCCAGTAGTATTTACAGGGGCCAAGAGACCCAGTACTTC.

V and J are TRBV2 and TRBJ1-1; 8 bases agree with TRBD1. CDR1 SNHLY and CDR2 FYNNEI come from the germline V gene. Unmatched junction bases numbered 4, after V lost 4 bases and J lost 3 bases. This CDR3 has 14 residues. CDR3 coding DNA: TGTGCCAGCAGTGTCAGGGGGCGGGACACTGAAGCTTTCTTT. It translates to CASSVRGRDTEAFF.

J is TRBJ2-1 and V is TRBV4-1; D gene unclear. Germline V gene sequence: CDR1 MGHRA, CDR2 YSYEKL. The CDR3 extends over 14 amino acids. V shed 1 base and J shed 6 bases, with 10 bases lying between them. Here the CDR3 reads CASSQGAGPNEQFF. Here the CDR3 DNA reads TGCGCCAGCAGCCAAGGGGCAGGCCCCAATGAGCAGTTCTTC.

The chain couples TRBV30 to TRBJ2-7, with TRBD2 matching over 11 bases. The V gene end was trimmed by 0 bases and the J gene end by 5 bases; junction bases not matched to a gene: 3. The germline V gene encodes CDR1 GTSNPN and CDR2 SVGIG (reference sequence). The CDR3 runs to 14 residues. The CDR3 DNA is TGTGCCTGGAGTGTAGGTAGCGGGAGGGACGAGCAGTACTTC. Translated: CAWSVGSGRDEQYF. Using reference TRBV30 and TRBJ2-7 for the parts outside the CDR3, the full variable domain is SQTIHQWPATLVQPVGSPLSLECTVEGTSNPNLYWYRQAAGRGLQLLFYSVGIGQISSEVPQNLSASRPQDRQFILSSKKLLLSDSGFYLCAWSVGSGRDEQYFGPGTRLTVT.

Worth noting for this clone: The junction departs from germline at one end; a sequencing error may be responsible. V and J are TRBV5-6 and TRBJ2-5; tentatively, D is TRBD1 or TRBD2 (5 bases each). CDR1 and CDR2 (germline): SGHDT, YYEEEE. CDR3 length: 15 amino acids. The CDR3 DNA sequence: TGTGCCAGCAGCTTGGCCGGGGACGGACCAGAGAACCAGTACTTC. It specifies CASSLAGDGPENQYF.

The chain employs TRBV6-5 and TRBJ2-7; D is uncertain. CDR1 is MNHEY and CDR2 is SVGAGI in the germline V gene. Trimming stripped 2 bases from V and 0 bases from J, with 8 bases between. This CDR3 has 14 amino acids. CDR3: CASSYRLSSYEQYF. CDR3 DNA: TGTGCCAGCAGTTACCGGCTGTCCTCCTACGAGCAGTACTTC.

The rearrangement links TRBV2 to TRBJ2-7, with D tentatively TRBD1 (6 bases). The CDR3 extends over 13 amino acids. The V end lost 8 bases, the J end lost 2 bases, and 13 bases lay between the germline ends. CDR1 SNHLY and CDR2 FYNNEI come from the germline V gene. The CDR3 coding sequence is TGTGCCAGCGCTCTGGGGACAACCTACGAGCAGTACTTC. The encoded protein is CASALGTTYEQYF.

V and J are TRBV19 and TRBJ2-1; D is perhaps TRBD1 (5 bases). The CDR3 spans 15 residues. V dropped 4 bases and J dropped 8 bases, with 18 bases sitting between them. In germline, CDR1 is LNHDA, CDR2 SQIVND (reference sequence). CDR3 bases: TGTGCCAGTAGTAAGGTGGGGCAGGGTGCCGATGAGCAGTTCTTC. Translating it yields CASSKVGQGADEQFF.

This rearrangement joins TRBV27 to TRBJ2-4; D call uncertain. Germline V lookup: CDR1 MNHEY, CDR2 SMNVEV (reference sequence). CDR3 length: 16 residues. V lost 4 bases, J lost 0 bases, and 13 bases lay in between. CDR3 protein: CASSSNGPIAKNIQYF. CDR3 DNA sequence: TGTGCCAGCAGTTCCAACGGACCAATAGCCAAAAACATTCAGTACTTC.

A few counts support this clone. The V and J genes are TRBV7-8 and TRBJ2-7, with D tentatively TRBD1 or TRBD2 (5 bases each). The V gene lost 2 bases and the J gene lost 3 bases, with 14 bases spanning the gap. Germline CDR1 SGHVS, CDR2 FQNEAQ. The CDR3 spans 15 residues. The DNA for the CDR3 is TGTGCCAGCAGCTTACAGGGACCCCCCTACTACGAGCAGTACTTC. Translated, it gives CASSLQGPPYYEQYF.

The V call is TRBV13, the J call TRBJ2-1, with 9 bases aligning to TRBD2. This CDR3 comprises 14 residues. Germline trimming cut 2 bases from V and 6 bases from J; bases unmatched to any gene: 2. Germline V gene data show CDR1 as PRHDT and CDR2 as FYEKMQ (reference sequence). The CDR3 region has the DNA TGTGCCAGCAGCTTACGCGGGGGGGGCAATGAGCAGTTCTTC. This encodes CASSLRGGGNEQFF.

The V call is TRBV5-1, the J call TRBJ1-2, with 8 positions matching TRBD1. This CDR3 contains 16 residues. J gave up 4 bases and V 0 bases, and 8 bases lay outside the gene matches. Germline values: CDR1 SGHRS, CDR2 YFSETQ. CDR3 loop: CASSLGQGARSYGYTF. The CDR3 DNA sequence: TGCGCCAGCAGCTTGGGCCAGGGGGCGAGAAGCTATGGCTACACCTTC.

This sequence joins TRBV2 and TRBJ1-1; D remains ambiguous. V was pared by 6 bases and J by 8 bases, with 7 bases between. CDR3 length: 10 residues. Germline V gives CDR1 SNHLY, CDR2 FYNNEI. DNA of the CDR3: TGTGCCAGCAGAGGGTCCGAAGCTTTCTTT. This encodes CASRGSEAFF.

The J gene is TRBJ1-3, the V gene TRBV15; the D is unclear. The CDR3 has 15 residues. V was clipped by 3 bases and J by 1 base, with 10 bases between them. CDR1 is LNHNV, CDR2 YYDKDF, per germline (reference sequence). The DNA of the CDR3 is TGTGCCACCAGCAGCGGGGATAGGTCTGGAAACACCATATATTTT. This codes for CATSSGDRSGNTIYF. Full variable domain (rest looked up from reference TRBV15 and TRBJ1-3): DAMVIQNPRYQVTQFGKPVTLSCSQTLNHNVMYWYQQKSSQAPKLLFHYYDKDFNNEADTPDNFQSRRPNTSFCFLDIRSPGLGDTAMYLCATSSGDRSGNTIYFGEGSWLTVV.

This clone was seen just once. This chain connects TRBV7-6 to TRBJ2-7; D is possibly TRBD1 (6 bases). This CDR3 is built from 15 residues. V gave up 5 bases and J gave up 3 bases, with 17 bases separating them. Germline V gene lookup returns CDR1 SGHVS and CDR2 FNYEAQ. The DNA for the CDR3 is TGTGCCAGCAGCGCTCAGACAGGATCCCGCTACGAGCAGTACTTC. It specifies CASSAQTGSRYEQYF.

The chain couples TRBV11-2 to TRBJ1-2, with 8 bases fitting TRBD1. CDR1 is SGHAT and CDR2 is FQNNGV in the germline V gene. The length of the CDR3 is 14 residues. V shed 5 bases and J 4 bases; nucleotides not matched to a gene: 6. The CDR3 sequence: CASSPRGPSYGYTF. CDR3 in DNA: TGTGCCAGCAGCCCCAGGGGGCCTTCCTATGGCTACACCTTC.